The clone carrying this T cell receptor beta chain showed up just a few times. The antigen remains undetermined. The CDR3 length is 15 residues. J gave up 0 bases and V 3 bases, and 3 bases lay outside the gene matches. In germline, CDR1 is SGHAT, CDR2 FQNNGV. Via MiXCR, TCRdb re-called the 5' RACE reads, giving one row per CDR3 protein. The table has approximately 280,000 distinct CDR3 sequences, around 8.8% seen once. This sample is part of a study of identical twins. Findings and caveats of the study: There was more out-of-frame TCR alpha sharing in monozygotic twins than models estimated. It was possible that invariant MAIT and iNKT cells partly confounded the zero-insertion analyses.

This sample also appeared in a second study, on yellow fever vaccine responses in identical twins. This second report adds: Reports say the vaccine T cell response in twins looked partly convergent and partly personalized.

This TCR derives from a woman between 18 and 30 years old in good health. V gene TRBV11-2 combines with J gene TRBJ2-5; 8 bases map to TRBD1. Specimen: memory (CD45RO+) T cells sorted from blood. The CDR3, as DNA: TGTGCCAGCAGCTTCTGGACAGGGAACCAAGAGACCCAGTACTTC. It specifies CASSFWTGNQETQYF.